Following are 27 T cell receptor beta chains from one sample sequenced in a study of regulatory T cells in long-lasting Graves disease. Time point noted: newly diagnosed GD, antithyroid drugs for less than 3 months. PBMC-derived RNA was used for the TCR library. Both iRepertoire HTBI primers and Arm-PCR of CDR3 regions were used to build the TCR beta libraries. TCRdb fed the multiplex PCR reads into MiXCR, producing one record per CDR3 protein. Among a few hundred thousand distinct CDR3 sequences listed, less than 15% were seen once. These same records also appear under a second study, on T cells in Graves' hyperthyroidism and ophthalmopathy.

Sample: peripheral blood mononuclear cells (PBMCs), taken at new diagnosis, from a patient treated with antithyroid drugs. Source of these receptors: a man between 25 and 39 years old with Graves disease.

This clonotype has only a few counts. V is TRBV2 and J is TRBJ2-2; no firm D call. This CDR3 is built from 15 residues. CDR1 is SNHLY and CDR2 is FYNNEI in the germline V gene. V was shortened by 5 bases and J by 0 bases, with 10 bases between the two germline ends. CDR3 nucleotide sequence: TGTGCCAGCAGTCGCCGACTCGCGAACACCGGGGAGCTGTTTTTT. Translated, it gives CASSRRLANTGELFF.

DNA for the CDR3: TGCAGTGCCACTGACAGGGGGCTCTCGGGGTATGGCTACACCTTC. As protein: CSATDRGLSGYGYTF. The rearrangement joins TRBV20-1 to TRBJ1-2, with 10 bases fitting TRBD1. The CDR3 loop spans 15 amino acids. Trimming at V came to 6 bases and at J to 5 bases, leaving 12 bases not matched to a gene. Germline V lookup: CDR1 DFQATT, CDR2 SNEGSKA (reference sequence).

This clonotype was recorded many times. This chain joins TRBV7-2 and TRBJ2-5, with 7 positions matching TRBD2. With 4 bases clipped from V and 5 bases from J, the junction kept 10 bases outside the gene matches. Per the germline V gene, CDR1 is SGHTA and CDR2 is FQGNSA. The CDR3 consists of 15 residues. The CDR3, as DNA: TGTGCCAGCAGCTGGGCGGGAGCCCCAGGGGAGACCCAGTACTTC. Amino acid sequence: CASSWAGAPGETQYF. Together with reference TRBV7-2 and TRBJ2-5, the CDR3 gives the full variable domain: GAGVSQSPSNKVTEKGKDVELRCDPISGHTALYWYRQSLGQGLEFLIYFQGNSAPDKSGLPSDRFSAERTGGSVSTLTIQRTQQEDSAVYLCASSWAGAPGETQYFGPGTRLLVL.

The chain uses TRBV28 and TRBJ2-7, with 9 bases that match TRBD1. Germline CDR1 is MDHEN and CDR2 is SYDVKM. With 7 bases clipped from V and 4 bases from J, the junction kept 8 bases outside the gene matches. The CDR3 runs 14 residues. The CDR3: CASTETGGAYEQYF. The CDR3 DNA follows: TGTGCCAGCACCGAAACAGGGGGCGCTTACGAGCAGTACTTC.

This clonotype showed up many times. In DNA form, the CDR3 reads TGTGCCAGCAGCTTTGAGCTCGGTGCGGGAGCTGGGGCCAACGTCCTGACTTTC. Its translation: CASSFELGAGAGANVLTF. This rearrangement joins TRBV7-2 to TRBJ2-6, with TRBD2 matching over 7 bases. This CDR3 is built from 18 residues. The germline CDR1 and CDR2 sequences are SGHTA and FQGNSA. Losses at the gene ends were 3 bases for V and 2 bases for J; bases not matched to a gene: 10.

This clonotype was seen ten or more times. The rearrangement joins TRBV5-1 to TRBJ2-7, with D perhaps TRBD2 (6 bases). This CDR3 has 14 residues. Germline V gives CDR1 SGHRS, CDR2 YFSETQ. The V end lost 3 bases, the J end lost 3 bases, and 13 bases lay between the germline ends. This CDR3 is CASSSSAGSYEQYF. The CDR3 coding sequence is TGCGCCAGCAGCTCTAGCGCCGGGAGCTACGAGCAGTACTTC.

This clonotype was detected a few times. The chain has TRBV20-1 and TRBJ2-5; D is ambiguous. The V end was cut by 0 bases, the J end by 5 bases, with 10 bases between. There are 13 residues in the CDR3. The germline gives CDR1 DFQATT, CDR2 SNEGSKA (reference sequence). CDR3 loop: CSARDPGVETQYF. CDR3 nucleotide sequence: TGCAGTGCTAGAGATCCGGGCGTCGAGACCCAGTACTTC.

This clonotype was observed at least ten times. This chain joins TRBV2 and TRBJ2-3, with 14 bases lining up with TRBD2. The CDR3 totals 14 residues. V dropped 7 bases and J dropped 5; count of bases not matched to a gene: 2. From germline, CDR1 is SNHLY and CDR2 FYNNEI. The CDR3 spells CASTGTSGRDTQYF. The CDR3 DNA sequence: TGTGCCAGCACCGGGACTAGCGGGAGAGATACGCAGTATTTT.

Notes on this clonotype: Since a much larger clone is just one base distant, this may be a read error. The chain combines TRBV12-3 or TRBV12-4 with TRBJ2-3; 12 bases match TRBD2. This CDR3 comprises 16 residues. Trimming cost V 4 bases and J 3 bases; bases outside gene matches: 5. In nucleotides, the CDR3 is TGTGCCAGCAGTTGGGCTAGCGGGGGGGTGACAGATACGCAGTATTTT. This encodes CASSWASGGVTDTQYF.

The V gene is TRBV7-3, the J gene TRBJ2-3; 9 nucleotides agree with TRBD1. Trimming cost V 1 base and J 3 bases; bases outside gene matches: 5. Per the germline V gene, CDR1 is SGHTA and CDR2 is FQGTGA. The CDR3 sequence is 16 residues long. The CDR3 region is CASSLIGGQGTDTQYF. The CDR3 DNA reads TGTGCCAGCAGCTTAATAGGGGGACAGGGTACAGATACGCAGTATTTT.

The chain uses TRBV19 and TRBJ2-1; 10 nucleotides agree with TRBD2. The CDR3 totals 12 residues. Germline V gives CDR1 LNHDA, CDR2 SQIVND (reference sequence). The V gene end was trimmed by 7 bases and the J gene end by 13 bases; junction bases not matched to a gene: 7. The chain's CDR3 is CASTSGRATQFF. CDR3 coding DNA: TGTGCCAGTACAAGCGGGAGGGCCACCCAGTTCTTC.

This clonotype was recorded at least ten times. The rearrangement joins TRBV7-6 to TRBJ2-7; no definite D call. Germline CDR1 SGHVS, CDR2 FNYEAQ. There are 14 residues in the CDR3. V was clipped by 3 bases and J by 0 bases, with 9 bases between them. The CDR3 region is CASSFQSPSYEQYF. Written as DNA, the CDR3 is TGTGCCAGCAGCTTCCAGTCCCCCTCCTACGAGCAGTACTTC.

This clonotype was observed a single time. The chain uses TRBV12-3 or TRBV12-4 and TRBJ2-7, with a possible D match to TRBD2 (6 bases). The ends were cut back, 6 bases at V and 10 bases at J, with 22 bases in the middle. There are 14 residues in the CDR3. The CDR3 sequence is CASSLAGRIRGQYF. In DNA form, the CDR3 reads TGTGCCAGCAGCCTGGCGGGGAGAATACGGGGTCAGTACTTC.

This clonotype was seen more than once but under ten times. This rearrangement joins TRBV7-9 to TRBJ2-7; 8 nucleotides align to TRBD2. Germline-derived CDR1 and CDR2 are SEHNR and FQNEAQ (reference sequence). The CDR3 consists of 18 residues. With V trimmed by 4 bases and J by 3 bases, 17 bases remained unmatched. DNA for the CDR3: TGTGCCAGCAGCTCTCTAATACGACCTAGCGGGTCCTTCTACGAGCAGTACTTC. Translated, it gives CASSSLIRPSGSFYEQYF.

The chain joins TRBV20-1 to TRBJ1-5; D gene uncertain. Trimming removed 3 bases from V and 0 bases from J, with 12 bases in between. The CDR3 consists of 15 residues. Per germline, CDR1 DFQATT and CDR2 SNEGSKA (reference sequence). The CDR3: CSASRHGNSNQPQHF. DNA for the CDR3: TGCAGTGCTAGTCGGCATGGGAATAGCAATCAGCCCCAGCATTTT.

In its sample, this clonotype was seen a few times. This rearrangement joins TRBV7-9 to TRBJ1-1; TRBD1 matches 8 bases. J gave up 4 bases and V 8 bases, and 9 bases lay outside the gene matches. Germline V CDR1 and CDR2: SEHNR, FQNEAQ (reference sequence). This CDR3 contains 14 residues. The CDR3 nucleotides read TGTGCCAGCGATCCGGCAGGGGGCTCCACTGAAGCTTTCTTT. Translated: CASDPAGGSTEAFF.

In its sample, this clonotype was seen many times. The V gene is TRBV11-2, the J gene TRBJ2-3, with 9 bases aligning to TRBD2. Germline values: CDR1 SGHAT, CDR2 FQNNGV. The CDR3 is 15 amino acids. Trimming at V came to 5 bases and at J to 6 bases, leaving 9 bases not matched to a gene. CDR3 protein: CASSHEREDRDTQYF. As DNA, the CDR3 is TGTGCCAGCAGCCACGAGCGGGAGGACCGGGATACGCAGTATTTT.

This clonotype was counted between two and nine times. This sequence joins TRBV7-9 and TRBJ1-2; 11 bases are shared with TRBD1. The germline gives CDR1 SEHNR, CDR2 FQNEAQ (reference sequence). CDR3 length: 15 amino acids. V gave up 5 bases and J gave up 2 bases; unmatched junction bases: 4. In DNA, the CDR3 is TGTGCCAGCAGCAGGTGGGACAGGGGGAACTATGGCTACACCTTC. Protein product: CASSRWDRGNYGYTF.

This clonotype was counted many times. The chain recombines TRBV19 with TRBJ2-1; D unclear. Trimming took 5 bases from V and 10 from J, leaving 18 bases between them. Germline CDR1 is LNHDA and CDR2 is SQIVND (reference sequence). The CDR3 extends over 14 amino acids. CDR3 DNA sequence: TGTGCCAGTAGTTACAGTGGCTCCTTGGAAGAGCAGTTCTTC. Encoded protein: CASSYSGSLEEQFF.

In its sample, this clonotype was seen many times. The V and J genes are TRBV29-1 and TRBJ2-1; possibly TRBD1 for D (6 bases). Deletions cut 7 bases from V and 9 bases from J, with 16 bases between. The CDR3 runs to 12 residues. From germline, CDR1 is SQVTM and CDR2 ANQGSEA. The CDR3 DNA follows: TGCAGCGGCCCAACAGGGTTCGGTGAGCAGTTCTTC. Amino acids: CSGPTGFGEQFF.

This clonotype was counted between two and nine times. The chain recombines TRBV19 with TRBJ1-5; D gene uncertain. Trimming stripped 0 bases from V and 4 bases from J, with 4 bases between. The germline CDR1 and CDR2 sequences are LNHDA and SQIVND (reference sequence). The CDR3 spans 13 residues. DNA for the CDR3: TGTGCCAGTAGTATAGAGCAGAATCAGCCCCAGCATTTT. It yields the protein CASSIEQNQPQHF.

The rearrangement joins TRBV19 to TRBJ1-3; D is ambiguous. From germline, CDR1 is LNHDA and CDR2 SQIVND (reference sequence). The CDR3 extends over 16 amino acids. V lost 3 bases and J 0 bases, leaving 12 bases between the germline ends. The CDR3 is CASSMARHDSGNTIYF. The CDR3 nucleotides are TGTGCCAGTAGTATGGCACGACACGACTCTGGAAACACCATATATTTT.

This clonotype has at least ten counts. The chain carries TRBV7-2 and TRBJ2-7; D is ambiguous. This CDR3 spans 14 amino acids. Germline V lookup: CDR1 SGHTA, CDR2 FQGNSA. V was trimmed by 1 base and J by 2 bases, leaving 9 bases between them. The CDR3 reads CASSLVGATYEQYF. The CDR3, as DNA: TGTGCCAGCAGCTTAGTTGGTGCCACCTACGAGCAGTACTTC.

The chain couples TRBV11-2 to TRBJ2-4, with 8 bases aligning to TRBD1. The CDR3 consists of 15 residues. V was clipped by 4 bases and J by 9 bases; unmatched bases: 11. Looked up from germline, CDR1 is SGHAT and CDR2 is FQNNGV. The CDR3 here is CASSSRPDRGSIQYF. CDR3 DNA: TGTGCCAGCAGCTCCCGCCCCGACAGGGGAAGCATTCAGTACTTC.

The chain couples TRBV7-2 to TRBJ2-7, with D maybe TRBD2 (6 bases). The germline CDR1 and CDR2 sequences are SGHTA and FQGNSA. This CDR3 contains 18 residues. Trimming pared 1 base from V and 6 bases from J, leaving 25 bases between. The CDR3 here is CASSLDRISGRFSLEQYF. As DNA, the CDR3 is TGTGCCAGCAGCTTAGATCGAATCAGCGGGCGCTTTTCTCTCGAGCAGTACTTC. Together with reference TRBV7-2 and TRBJ2-7, the CDR3 gives the full variable domain: GAGVSQSPSNKVTEKGKDVELRCDPISGHTALYWYRQSLGQGLEFLIYFQGNSAPDKSGLPSDRFSAERTGGSVSTLTIQRTQQEDSAVYLCASSLDRISGRFSLEQYFGPGTRLTVT.

This chain connects TRBV5-4 to TRBJ1-4, with 11 bases fitting TRBD1. Germline CDR1 is SGHNT and CDR2 is YYREEE (reference sequence). The CDR3 is made up of 15 amino acids. Unmatched junction bases numbered 8, after V lost 4 bases and J lost 9 bases. In DNA, the CDR3 is TGTGCCAGCAGCCTGTCCGGGACAGGGGGTAAAAAACTGTTTTTT. Translation: CASSLSGTGGKKLFF.

This clonotype was seen at least ten times. The CDR3: CSARAVASGTGPYEQYF. The DNA for the CDR3 is TGCAGTGCTAGAGCGGTCGCATCCGGGACAGGCCCGTACGAGCAGTACTTC. The rearrangement uses TRBV20-1 and TRBJ2-7, with TRBD1 matching 8 bases. The CDR3 runs 17 residues. V lost 1 base, J lost 4 bases, and 15 bases stayed unmatched. Looked up from germline, CDR1 is DFQATT and CDR2 is SNEGSKA (reference sequence).